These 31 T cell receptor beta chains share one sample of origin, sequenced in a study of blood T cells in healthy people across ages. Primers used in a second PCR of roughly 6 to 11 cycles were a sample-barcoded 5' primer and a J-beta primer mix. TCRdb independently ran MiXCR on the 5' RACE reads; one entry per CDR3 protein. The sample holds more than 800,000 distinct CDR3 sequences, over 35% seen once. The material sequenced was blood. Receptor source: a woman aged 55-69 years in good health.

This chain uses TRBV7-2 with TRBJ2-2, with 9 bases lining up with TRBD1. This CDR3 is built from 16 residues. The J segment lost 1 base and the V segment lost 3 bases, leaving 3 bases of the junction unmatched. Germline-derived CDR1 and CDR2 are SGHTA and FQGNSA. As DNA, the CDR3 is TGTGCCAGCAGCTTTAGGGGACAGGGGAACACCGGGGAGCTGTTTTTT. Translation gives CASSFRGQGNTGELFF.

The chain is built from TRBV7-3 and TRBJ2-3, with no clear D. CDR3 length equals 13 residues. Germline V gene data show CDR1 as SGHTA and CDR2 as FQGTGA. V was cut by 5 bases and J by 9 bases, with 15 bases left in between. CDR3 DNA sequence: TGTGCCAGCAGCGCTGAACCGACATCCACGCAGTATTTT. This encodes CASSAEPTSTQYF.

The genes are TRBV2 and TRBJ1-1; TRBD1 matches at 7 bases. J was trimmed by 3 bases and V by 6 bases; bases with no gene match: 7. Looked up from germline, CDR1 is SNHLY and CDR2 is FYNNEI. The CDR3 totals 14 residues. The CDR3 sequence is CASRQGTFDTEAFF. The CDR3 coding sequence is TGTGCCAGCAGACAGGGGACTTTCGACACTGAAGCTTTCTTT.

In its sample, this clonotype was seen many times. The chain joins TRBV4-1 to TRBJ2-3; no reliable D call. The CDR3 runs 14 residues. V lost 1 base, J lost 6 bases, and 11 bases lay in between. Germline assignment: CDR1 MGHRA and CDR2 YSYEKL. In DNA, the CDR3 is TGCGCCAGCAGCCAAGGGCTGGGGTCGGATACGCAGTATTTT. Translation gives CASSQGLGSDTQYF.

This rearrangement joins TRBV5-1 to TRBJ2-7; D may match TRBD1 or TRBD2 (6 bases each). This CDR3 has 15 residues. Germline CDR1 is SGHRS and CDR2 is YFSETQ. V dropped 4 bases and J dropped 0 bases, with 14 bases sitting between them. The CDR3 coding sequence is TGCGCCAGCAGCCCCGGGGGCAGGGTCTCCTACGAGCAGTACTTC. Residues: CASSPGGRVSYEQYF.

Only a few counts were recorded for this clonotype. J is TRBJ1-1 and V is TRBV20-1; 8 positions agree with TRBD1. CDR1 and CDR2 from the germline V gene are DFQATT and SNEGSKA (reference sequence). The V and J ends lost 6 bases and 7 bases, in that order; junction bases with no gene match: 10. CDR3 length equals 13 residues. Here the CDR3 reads CSAAQGARGEAFF. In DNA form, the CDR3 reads TGCAGTGCCGCGCAGGGGGCGCGGGGTGAAGCTTTCTTT.

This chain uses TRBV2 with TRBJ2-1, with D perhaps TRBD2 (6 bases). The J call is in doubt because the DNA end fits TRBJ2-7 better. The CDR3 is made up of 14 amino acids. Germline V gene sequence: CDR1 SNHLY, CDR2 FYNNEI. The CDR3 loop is CASSAAGTYNEQYF. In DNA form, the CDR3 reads TGTGCCAGCAGTGCTGCGGGAACCTACAATGAGCAGTACTTC.

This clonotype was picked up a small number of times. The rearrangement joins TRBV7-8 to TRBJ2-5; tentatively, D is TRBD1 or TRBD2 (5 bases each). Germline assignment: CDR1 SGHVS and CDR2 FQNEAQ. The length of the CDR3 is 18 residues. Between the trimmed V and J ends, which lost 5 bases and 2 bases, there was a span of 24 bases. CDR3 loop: CASSPRLGVEGRQETQYF. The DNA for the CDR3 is TGTGCCAGCAGCCCCCGTTTGGGGGTAGAGGGACGGCAAGAGACCCAGTACTTC.

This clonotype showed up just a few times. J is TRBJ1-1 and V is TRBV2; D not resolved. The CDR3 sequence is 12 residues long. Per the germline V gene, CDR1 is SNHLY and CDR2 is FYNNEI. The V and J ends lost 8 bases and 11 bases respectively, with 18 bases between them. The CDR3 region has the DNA TGTGCCAGCTTATCCCCCGGGCACGGGGCTTTCTTT. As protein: CASLSPGHGAFF.

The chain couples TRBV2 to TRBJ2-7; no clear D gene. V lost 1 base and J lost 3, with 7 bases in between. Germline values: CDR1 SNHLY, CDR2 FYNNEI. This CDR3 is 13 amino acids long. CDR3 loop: CASSEGQVYEQYF. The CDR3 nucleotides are TGTGCCAGCAGTGAAGGGCAGGTCTACGAGCAGTACTTC.

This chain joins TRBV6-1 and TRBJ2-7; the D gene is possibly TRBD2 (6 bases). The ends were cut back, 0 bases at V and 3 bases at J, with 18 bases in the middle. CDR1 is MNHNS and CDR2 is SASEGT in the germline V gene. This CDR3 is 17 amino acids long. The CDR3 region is CASSEARLANHGYEQYF. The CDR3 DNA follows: TGTGCCAGCAGTGAAGCACGCCTAGCGAATCACGGCTACGAGCAGTACTTC.

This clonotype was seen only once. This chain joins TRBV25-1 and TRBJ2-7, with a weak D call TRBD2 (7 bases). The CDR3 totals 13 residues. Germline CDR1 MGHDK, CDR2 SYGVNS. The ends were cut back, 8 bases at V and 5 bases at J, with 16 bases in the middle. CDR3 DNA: TGTGCCAGCTGGGGGGGCTCCAGCGACGAGCAGTACTTC. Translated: CASWGGSSDEQYF.

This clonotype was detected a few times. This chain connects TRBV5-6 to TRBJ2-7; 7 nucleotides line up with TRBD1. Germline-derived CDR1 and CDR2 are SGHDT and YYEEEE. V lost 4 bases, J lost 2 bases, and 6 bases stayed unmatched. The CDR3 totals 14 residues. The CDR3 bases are TGTGCCAGCAGCCCCGACAGGGCCACCTACGAGCAGTACTTC. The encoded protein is CASSPDRATYEQYF.

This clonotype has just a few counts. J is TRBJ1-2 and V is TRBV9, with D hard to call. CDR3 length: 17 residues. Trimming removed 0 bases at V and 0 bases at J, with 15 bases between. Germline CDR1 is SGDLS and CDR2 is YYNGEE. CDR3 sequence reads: CASSVEEVSFANYGYTF. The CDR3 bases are TGTGCCAGCAGCGTAGAGGAAGTGAGTTTCGCTAACTATGGCTACACCTTC.

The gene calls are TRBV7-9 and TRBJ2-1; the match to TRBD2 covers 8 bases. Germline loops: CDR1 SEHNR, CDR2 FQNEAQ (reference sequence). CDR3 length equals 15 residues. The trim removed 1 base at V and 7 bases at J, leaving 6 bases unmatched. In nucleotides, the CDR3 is TGTGCCAGCAGCTTAGAAGAGCGGGGGAGTAATGAGCAGTTCTTC. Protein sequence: CASSLEERGSNEQFF.

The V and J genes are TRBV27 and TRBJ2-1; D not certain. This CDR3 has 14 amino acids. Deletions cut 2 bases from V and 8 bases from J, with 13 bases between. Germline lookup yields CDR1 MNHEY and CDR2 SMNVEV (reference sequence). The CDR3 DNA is TGTGCCAGCAGTTTACTCCTGGGTGGGGATGAGCAGTTCTTC. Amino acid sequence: CASSLLLGGDEQFF.

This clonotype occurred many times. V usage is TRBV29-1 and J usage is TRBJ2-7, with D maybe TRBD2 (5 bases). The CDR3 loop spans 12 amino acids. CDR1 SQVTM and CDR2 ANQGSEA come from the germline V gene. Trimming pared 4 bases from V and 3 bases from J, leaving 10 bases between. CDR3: CSVGTGFYEQYF. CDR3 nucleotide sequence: TGCAGCGTTGGAACGGGGTTCTACGAGCAGTACTTC.

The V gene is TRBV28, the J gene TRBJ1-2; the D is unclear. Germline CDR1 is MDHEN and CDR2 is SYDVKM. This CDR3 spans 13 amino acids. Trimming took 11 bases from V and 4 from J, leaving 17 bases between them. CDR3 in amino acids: CAARLPSGYGYTF. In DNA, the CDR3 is TGTGCCGCACGCCTACCCTCCGGCTATGGCTACACCTTC.

CDR3 coding DNA: TGTGCCTGGAGGGACTACAGCACAGATACGCAGTATTTT. This encodes CAWRDYSTDTQYF. The chain carries TRBV30 and TRBJ2-3; a possible D gene is TRBD2 (6 bases). This CDR3 has 13 amino acids. V shed 3 bases and J shed 0 bases, with 7 bases lying between them. CDR1 GTSNPN and CDR2 SVGIG come from the germline V gene (reference sequence).

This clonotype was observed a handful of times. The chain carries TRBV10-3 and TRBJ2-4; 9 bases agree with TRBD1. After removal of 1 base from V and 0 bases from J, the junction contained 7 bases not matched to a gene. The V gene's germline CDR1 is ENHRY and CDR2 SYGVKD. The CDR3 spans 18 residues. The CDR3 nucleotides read TGTGCCATCAGTGAGTTCGACAGGGGGTCCTCAGCCAAAAACATTCAGTACTTC. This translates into CAISEFDRGSSAKNIQYF.

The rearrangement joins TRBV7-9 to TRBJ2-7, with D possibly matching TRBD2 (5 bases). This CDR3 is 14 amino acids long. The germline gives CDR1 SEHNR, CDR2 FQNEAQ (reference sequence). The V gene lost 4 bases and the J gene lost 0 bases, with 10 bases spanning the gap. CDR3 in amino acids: CASSSRESSYEQYF. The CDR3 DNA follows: TGTGCCAGCAGCTCTAGGGAGAGCTCCTACGAGCAGTACTTC.

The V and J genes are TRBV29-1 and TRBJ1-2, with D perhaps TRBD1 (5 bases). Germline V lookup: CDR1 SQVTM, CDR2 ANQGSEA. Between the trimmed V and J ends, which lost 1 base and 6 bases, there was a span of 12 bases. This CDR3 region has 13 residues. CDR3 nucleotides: TGCAGCGTTGAAGGGCAGGGAATAAATGGCTACACCTTC. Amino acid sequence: CSVEGQGINGYTF.

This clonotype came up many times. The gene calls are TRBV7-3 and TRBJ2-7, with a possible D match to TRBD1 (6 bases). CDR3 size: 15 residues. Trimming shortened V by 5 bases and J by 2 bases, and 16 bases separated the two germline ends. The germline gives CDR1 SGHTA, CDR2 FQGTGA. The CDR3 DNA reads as TGTGCCAGCAGCCCTAGCACCAGGGGCGCCTACGAGCAGTACTTC. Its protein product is CASSPSTRGAYEQYF.

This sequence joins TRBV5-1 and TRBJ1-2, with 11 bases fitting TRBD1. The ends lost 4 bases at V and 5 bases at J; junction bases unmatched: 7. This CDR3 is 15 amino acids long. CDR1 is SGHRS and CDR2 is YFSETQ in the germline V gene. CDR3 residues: CASSAFGTGGYGYTF. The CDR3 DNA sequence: TGCGCCAGCAGCGCCTTCGGGACAGGGGGTTATGGCTACACCTTC. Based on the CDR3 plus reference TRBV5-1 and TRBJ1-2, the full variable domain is KAGVTQTPRYLIKTRGQQVTLSCSPISGHRSVSWYQQTPGQGLQFLFEYFSETQRNKGNFPGRFSGRQFSNSRSEMNVSTLELGDSALYLCASSAFGTGGYGYTFGSGTRLTVV.

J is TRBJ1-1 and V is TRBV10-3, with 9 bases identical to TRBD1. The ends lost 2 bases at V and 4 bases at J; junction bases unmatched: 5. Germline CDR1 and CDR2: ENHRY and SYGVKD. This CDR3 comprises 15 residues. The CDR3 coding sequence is TGTGCCATCAGTGAGACAGGGGGCGCGAGCACTGAAGCTTTCTTT. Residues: CAISETGGASTEAFF.

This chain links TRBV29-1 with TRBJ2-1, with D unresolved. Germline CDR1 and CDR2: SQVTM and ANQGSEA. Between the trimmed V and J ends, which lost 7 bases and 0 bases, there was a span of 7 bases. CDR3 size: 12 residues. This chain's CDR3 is CSGEDSYNEQFF. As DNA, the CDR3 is TGCAGCGGCGAGGACTCCTACAATGAGCAGTTCTTC.

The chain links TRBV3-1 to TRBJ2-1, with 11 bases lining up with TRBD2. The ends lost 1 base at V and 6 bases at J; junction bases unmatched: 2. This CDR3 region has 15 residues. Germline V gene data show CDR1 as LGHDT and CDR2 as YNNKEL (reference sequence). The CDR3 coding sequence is TGTGCCAGCAGCCAAGTTGGACTAGCGGGCAATGAGCAGTTCTTC. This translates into CASSQVGLAGNEQFF.

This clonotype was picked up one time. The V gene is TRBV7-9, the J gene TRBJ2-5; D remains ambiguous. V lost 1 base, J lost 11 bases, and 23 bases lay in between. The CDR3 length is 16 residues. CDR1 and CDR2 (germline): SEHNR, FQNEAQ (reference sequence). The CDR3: CASSLVLQPIYNEQYF. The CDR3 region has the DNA TGTGCCAGCAGCTTAGTTCTACAGCCGATCTACAATGAGCAGTACTTC.

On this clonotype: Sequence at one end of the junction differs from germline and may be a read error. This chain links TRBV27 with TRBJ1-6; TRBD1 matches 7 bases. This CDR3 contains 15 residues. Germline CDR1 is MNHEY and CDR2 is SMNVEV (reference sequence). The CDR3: CASSLRDSYNSPPHF. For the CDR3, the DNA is TGTGCCAGCAGTTTAAGGGACAGCTATAATTCACCCCCCCACTTT.

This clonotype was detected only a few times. CDR3: CASSPLEQGNSPLHF. CDR3 DNA: TGTGCCAGCAGCCCATTGGAACAGGGGAATTCACCCCTCCACTTT. The gene calls are TRBV14 and TRBJ1-6; 7 bases agree with TRBD1. Germline CDR1 SGHDN, CDR2 FVKESK. The CDR3 extends over 15 amino acids. Trimming cost V 4 bases and J 7 bases; bases outside gene matches: 7.

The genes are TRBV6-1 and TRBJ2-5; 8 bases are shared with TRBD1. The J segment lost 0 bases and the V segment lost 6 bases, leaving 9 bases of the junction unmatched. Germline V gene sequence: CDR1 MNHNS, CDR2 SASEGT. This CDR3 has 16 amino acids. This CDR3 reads CASSRTRQGYQETQYF. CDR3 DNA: TGTGCCAGCAGCCGTACCCGACAGGGGTACCAAGAGACCCAGTACTTC.